Given below is one T cell receptor (beta chain) in context. The sample comes from a study of blood T cell repertoires in COVID-19. V gave up 3 bases and J gave up 6 bases, with 8 bases separating them. CDR1 and CDR2 (germline): ENHRY, SYGVKD. This CDR3 has 12 residues. Methods used by the authors: Amplifying reference gene primers gave estimates of nucleated cell counts. The protocol was immunoSEQ multiplex PCR, while the TCRdb copy is restricted to in-frame clones and leaves out a portion. V, J and clone size are taken as reported in that table, and D and trimming were inferred from the DNA itself. The table has 100,000 to 110,000 clones, over 75% seen once.

The sequence derives from a human donor in a cohort sampled during active COVID-19. The specimen was peripheral blood. The rearrangement joins TRBV10-3 to TRBJ1-2, with D maybe TRBD1 (6 bases). The DNA for the CDR3 is TGTGCCATCAGTGATTCAGGGGATGGCTACACCTTC. Translating it yields CAISDSGDGYTF.